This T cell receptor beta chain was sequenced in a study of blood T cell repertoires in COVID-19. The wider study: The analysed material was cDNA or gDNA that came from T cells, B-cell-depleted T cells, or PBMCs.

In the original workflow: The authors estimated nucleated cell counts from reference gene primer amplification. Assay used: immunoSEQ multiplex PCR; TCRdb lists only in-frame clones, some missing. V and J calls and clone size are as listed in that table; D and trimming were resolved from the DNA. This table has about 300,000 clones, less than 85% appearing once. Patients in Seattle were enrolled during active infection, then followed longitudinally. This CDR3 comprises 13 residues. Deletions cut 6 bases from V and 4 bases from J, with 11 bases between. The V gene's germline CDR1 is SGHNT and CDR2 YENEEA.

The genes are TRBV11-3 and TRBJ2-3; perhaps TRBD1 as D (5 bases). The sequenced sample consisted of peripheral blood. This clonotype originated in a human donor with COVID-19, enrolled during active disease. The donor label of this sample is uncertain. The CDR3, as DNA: TGTGCCAGCAGTCTTGACAGCTCAGATACGCAGTATTTT. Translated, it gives CASSLDSSDTQYF.